The rows below give T cell receptor beta chains drawn from one sample of a study of blood T cells in healthy people across ages. MiXCR was run by TCRdb on the 5' RACE reads, yielding one entry per CDR3 protein. This sample has 1,800,000 or so distinct CDR3 sequences, with more than 35% found just once. The sample consisted of blood. The receptors originated from a human donor in good health. Both conserved end residues are part of each CDR3. The D gene is left open where the match is weak. Only some rows state a clone size, as once, few, many or a class for expanded clones.

clone_size j_call v_call d_call cdr3_nt cdr3_aa
few TRBJ2-1 TRBV11-3 NA TGTGCCAGTAGCTTAGGATGGAACTCGGCGAATGAGCAGTTCTTC CASSLGWNSANEQFF
NA TRBJ2-2 TRBV7-9 NA TGTGCCAGCAGCACCCAGGAACCCGGGGAGCTGTTTTTT CASSTQEPGELFF
few TRBJ2-1 TRBV12-3/TRBV12-4 NA TGTGCCAGCTCTTCCCAGGGGGGGACAGTTTACAATGAGCAGTTCTTC CASSSQGGTVYNEQFF
NA TRBJ2-1 TRBV12-3/TRBV12-4 TRBD2 TGTGCCAGCAGTCCACTAGCGGGGGACCGGGTTGAGCAGTTCTTT CASSPLAGDRVEQFF
NA TRBJ2-7 TRBV12-3/TRBV12-4 NA TGTGCCAGCAGTTTAGGGGGCTACAGTGTTACGCAGTACTTC CASSLGGYSVTQYF
NA TRBJ1-2 TRBV7-2 NA TGTGCCAGCAGCTTAGTCACCCTAGCTGGTGGCTACACCTTC CASSLVTLAGGYTF
NA TRBJ2-3 TRBV7-2 TRBD2 TGTGCCAGCAGCTTCAGCGGGGGGACAACAGATACGCAGTATTTT CASSFSGGTTDTQYF
NA TRBJ1-2 TRBV20-1 NA TGCAGTGCCTCGACAGAAGGGGTGAACTATGGCTACACCTTC CSASTEGVNYGYTF
few TRBJ2-3 TRBV7-6 NA TGTGCCAGCAGCTTAGTCTCTCGCGGGGTGGATACGCAGTATTTT CASSLVSRGVDTQYF
few TRBJ1-2 TRBV15 TRBD1 TGTGCCACCAGCAGGCCCGGGACAGGGGATGGCTACACCTTC CATSRPGTGDGYTF
NA TRBJ2-7 TRBV25-1 NA TGTGCCAGCAGTGAAGGTTTGACCTCCTCGTCCTACGAGCAGTACTTC CASSEGLTSSSYEQYF
NA TRBJ2-5 TRBV12-3/TRBV12-4 NA TGTGCCAGCAGTTTATGGACTCGTTCGGAGACCCAGTACTTC CASSLWTRSETQYF
few TRBJ1-2 TRBV7-2 NA TGTGCCAGCATCACCAACTCAGGGGTGAACTATGGCTACACCTTC CASITNSGVNYGYTF
NA TRBJ2-4 TRBV13 NA TGTGCCAGCAGCTTAAGAGACGGCCCAAAAAACATTCAGTACTTC CASSLRDGPKNIQYF
few TRBJ2-3 TRBV9 TRBD1 TGTGCCAGCAGCACCCAAGGGGGCGTTACAGATACGCAGTATTTT CASSTQGGVTDTQYF
NA TRBJ2-1 TRBV7-6 NA TGTGCCAGCAGCTTAAGCTTCGGGGGACCGACCTACAATGAGCAGTTCTTC CASSLSFGGPTYNEQFF
few TRBJ1-1 TRBV29-1 NA TGCAGCGTTGAGCAAACAGGTCGGGGGACTGAAGCTTTCTTT CSVEQTGRGTEAFF
NA TRBJ2-6 TRBV12-3/TRBV12-4 TRBD1 TGTGCCAGCAGCGAACTGACAGGGGGCTATGGAGGGACCAACGTCCTGACTTTC CASSELTGGYGGTNVLTF
NA TRBJ2-7 TRBV7-9 NA TGTGCCAGCAGCACTGCGGCAGGGCACCGGTCCTACGAGCAGTACTTC CASSTAAGHRSYEQYF
few TRBJ2-1 TRBV7-9 NA TGTGCCAGCAGTACACAGGGGACTCTGGGAATTTTAGAGCAGTTCTTC CASSTQGTLGILEQFF
few TRBJ1-2 TRBV2 TRBD1 TGTGCCAGCAGAGAGCACAGGGGCAATATCTATGGCTACACCTTC CASREHRGNIYGYTF
NA TRBJ2-1 TRBV2 NA TGTGCCAGCAGTGGACGGGGAGTATACAATGAGCAGTTCTTC CASSGRGVYNEQFF
few TRBJ2-1 TRBV4-3 NA TGCGCCAGCAGCCGAGATGAACAGGGTAGTCAGCAGTTCTTC CASSRDEQGSQQFF
once TRBJ1-2 TRBV3-1 TRBD1 TGTGCCAGCAGCCAAGTGGGGACAGGGGGCGCTGACTATGGCTACACCTTC CASSQVGTGGADYGYTF
few TRBJ1-2 TRBV7-9 NA TGTGCCAGCAGCTTCCCCGACATGCCAGAGATGGTTGGCGGCTACACCTTC CASSFPDMPEMVGGYTF
once TRBJ1-1 TRBV12-3/TRBV12-4 NA TGTGCCAGCTCGGATAGGGGGGCGAGAACTGAAGCTTTCTTT CASSDRGARTEAFF
few TRBJ2-2 TRBV28 NA TGTGCCAGTGAGGGGTATAACGGGGAGCTGTTTTTT CASEGYNGELFF
few TRBJ2-2 TRBV20-1 NA TGCAGTGCTAGAGTGGGCAGGGGAGGCACCGGGGAGCTGTTTTTT CSARVGRGGTGELFF
once TRBJ2-1 TRBV12-3/TRBV12-4 TRBD2 TGTACCAGCAGTACACTAGCGGGGGGGCTGGGTGAGCAGTTCTTC CTSSTLAGGLGEQFF
NA TRBJ2-1 TRBV6-6 TRBD2 TGTGCCAGCAAACAAGGGGGTGGGGTAGCGGGGGACGATGAGCAGTTCTTC CASKQGGGVAGDDEQFF
NA TRBJ1-2 TRBV7-8 NA TGTGCCAGCAGCCCCCTGGGGGGACAAAGTAACTATGGCTACACCTTC CASSPLGGQSNYGYTF
few TRBJ2-1 TRBV11-2 NA TGTGCCAGCAGCTTCGGGATGATTTTAGCGCCTAGGAGCTCCTACAATGAGCAGTTCTTC CASSFGMILAPRSSYNEQFF
NA TRBJ2-7 TRBV14 TRBD1 TGTGCCGGCAGCCAACGGACAGGGTGGGGCGAGCAGTACTTC CAGSQRTGWGEQYF
once TRBJ2-2 TRBV20-1 TRBD1 TGCAGTGCCCAACTCACCGGGACAGCAAACACCGGGGAGCTGTTTTTT CSAQLTGTANTGELFF
NA TRBJ1-2 TRBV12-3/TRBV12-4 TRBD1 TGTGCCAGCAGTTTGATCCCGAGTAGGACAGGGGGTCAATCGAACTATGGCTACACCTTC CASSLIPSRTGGQSNYGYTF